This T cell receptor (beta chain) derives from a study of regulatory T cells in long-lasting Graves disease. General study findings and limits: It was in persistent disease that TRBV28, TRBJ1-2 and TRBJ2-5 were favored.

The time point was: newly diagnosed GD, antithyroid drugs for less than 3 months. Scientists built the TCR library using RNA that was extracted from PBMCs. To make TCR beta libraries, researchers used iRepertoire HTBI primers and Arm-PCR of CDR3 regions. Using its own MiXCR run on the multiplex PCR reads, TCRdb lists one record per CDR3 protein. The repertoire consists of about 430,000 distinct CDR3 sequences, with approximately 16% occurring once and the leading ten covering 7.8%. CDR1 and CDR2 (germline): MDHEN, SYDVKM. CDR3 length equals 15 residues. Trimming pared 8 bases from V and 7 bases from J, leaving 23 bases between. In the case of this clonotype: What it binds is unknown.

This sample also belongs to another study, concerning T cells in Graves' hyperthyroidism and ophthalmopathy. That work adds: Hyperthyroidism had been newly diagnosed in patients aged 18 to 65, and its duration was under 2 months. Exclusion of a patient resulted from uncontrolled infection, other autoimmune disease, pregnancy or lactation.

Sequencing used peripheral blood mononuclear cells (PBMCs), obtained at new diagnosis, from a patient treated with antithyroid drugs. The origin of this receptor is a woman aged 40-49 years with Graves disease. This chain joins TRBV28 and TRBJ1-2; maybe TRBD1 (5 bases). CDR3 coding DNA: TGTGCCAGCCGAATACCGGGACGGAGCTCTGGTGGCTACACCTTC. Protein: CASRIPGRSSGGYTF.